Each of the 9 T cell receptor beta chains below was sequenced from the same sample in a study of CD8 T cells in Susac syndrome. When the RNA was reverse transcribed, random hexamers were used with an input of 0.5 to 1 ug. TCRdb passed the immunoSEQ multiplex PCR reads through MiXCR, listing each CDR3 protein once. The data contain approximately 300,000 distinct CDR3 sequences, over 75% of them seen just once; the ten biggest clones take up around 0.21%. Sequenced: CD8+ T cells from PBMCs. These receptors originate from a human donor with multiple sclerosis.

CDR3 bases: TGTGCCTGGAGGAACAGAACGAGAGACTATGGCTACACCTTC. This codes for CAWRNRTRDYGYTF. The chain uses TRBV30 and TRBJ1-2; D remains ambiguous. Germline lookup yields CDR1 GTSNPN and CDR2 SVGIG (reference sequence). Trimming took off 3 bases at V and 3 bases at J, with 14 bases between the two ends. The CDR3 runs to 14 residues.

The chain carries TRBV28 and TRBJ1-6; TRBD1 agrees at 10 bases. CDR3 length equals 14 residues. Germline V CDR1 and CDR2: MDHEN, SYDVKM. The V and J ends lost 7 bases and 13 bases, in that order; junction bases with no gene match: 10. CDR3 amino acids: CASIELTGGTPLHF. The DNA for the CDR3 is TGTGCCAGCATTGAGTTGACAGGGGGCACGCCCCTCCACTTT.

The V call is TRBV28, the J call TRBJ2-1; 10 bases align to TRBD2. CDR3 size: 21 residues. The germline V gene has CDR1 MDHEN and CDR2 SYDVKM. V lost 0 bases and J lost 0; bases outside the gene matches: 14. CDR3: CASSLWANSGRFSSSYNEQFF. CDR3 in DNA: TGTGCCAGCAGTTTATGGGCAAATAGCGGGAGGTTTTCGAGCTCCTACAATGAGCAGTTCTTC. Drawing the rest from reference TRBV28 and TRBJ2-1, the complete variable domain is DVKVTQSSRYLVKRTGEKVFLECVQDMDHENMFWYRQDPGLGLRLIYFSYDVKMKEKGDIPEGYSVSREKKERFSLILESASTNQTSMYLCASSLWANSGRFSSSYNEQFFGPGTRLTVL.

The rearrangement uses TRBV6-5 and TRBJ2-1; no firm D call. Germline values: CDR1 MNHEY, CDR2 SVGAGI. The CDR3 is 13 residues long. With 4 bases removed from V and 9 bases from J, the gap between germline ends came to 13 bases. The CDR3 coding sequence is TGTGCCAGCAGTTTTTCACCAGCCGGTGAGCAGTTCTTC. This codes for CASSFSPAGEQFF.

This chain uses TRBV29-1 with TRBJ2-5; D possibly corresponds to TRBD2 (5 bases). CDR3 size: 12 residues. CDR1 and CDR2 from the germline V gene are SQVTM and ANQGSEA. The germline V and J ends were trimmed by 7 bases and 2 bases, with 11 bases remaining between them. CDR3 bases: TGCAGCGCACAAGGGAGTCAAGAGACCCAGTACTTC. Its protein product is CSAQGSQETQYF.

The chain recombines TRBV20-1 with TRBJ2-7; tentatively, D is TRBD2 (5 bases). Germline values: CDR1 DFQATT, CDR2 SNEGSKA (reference sequence). There are 12 residues in the CDR3. V dropped 3 bases and J dropped 0 bases, with 6 bases sitting between them. CDR3 in DNA: TGCAGTGCTAGGACTATCTCCTACGAGCAGTACTTC. Residues: CSARTISYEQYF.

This clonotype was observed once. The CDR3 coding sequence is TGTGCCAGCAGTTTGGGTTGGACAGGGCTATATGGCTACACCTTC. Amino acids: CASSLGWTGLYGYTF. This chain connects TRBV28 to TRBJ1-2, with 8 bases identical to TRBD1. V lost 3 bases to trimming and J lost 5 bases; unmatched junction nucleotides: 8. There are 15 residues in the CDR3. Germline V gene data show CDR1 as MDHEN and CDR2 as SYDVKM.

This clonotype came up once. The gene calls are TRBV5-6 and TRBJ1-2, with unresolved D. V lost 0 bases and J lost 4, with 10 bases in between. Germline CDR1 SGHDT, CDR2 YYEEEE. CDR3 length: 14 amino acids. CDR3 nucleotide sequence: TGTGCCAGCAGCTTGGGAGACGGGCCCTATGGCTACACCTTC. It yields the protein CASSLGDGPYGYTF.

J is TRBJ1-1 and V is TRBV20-1; TRBD1 matches at 9 bases. After removal of 5 bases from V and 2 bases from J, the junction contained 6 bases not matched to a gene. This CDR3 comprises 14 residues. Germline loops: CDR1 DFQATT, CDR2 SNEGSKA (reference sequence). This CDR3 reads CSAPQQGANTEAFF. The CDR3 coding sequence is TGCAGTGCTCCACAACAGGGGGCAAACACTGAAGCTTTCTTT.